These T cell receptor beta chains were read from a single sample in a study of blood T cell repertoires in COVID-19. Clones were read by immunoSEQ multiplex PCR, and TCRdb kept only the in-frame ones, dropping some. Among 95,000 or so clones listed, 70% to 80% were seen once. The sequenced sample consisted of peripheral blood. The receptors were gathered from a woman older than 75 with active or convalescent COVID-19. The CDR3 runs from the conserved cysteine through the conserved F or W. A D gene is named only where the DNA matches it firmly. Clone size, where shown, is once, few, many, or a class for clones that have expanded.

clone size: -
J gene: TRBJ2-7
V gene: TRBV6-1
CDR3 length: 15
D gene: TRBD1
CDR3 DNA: TGTGCCAGCAGTGAAGCATACAGGGGGTCCTACGAGCAGTACTTC
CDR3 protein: CASSEAYRGSYEQYF

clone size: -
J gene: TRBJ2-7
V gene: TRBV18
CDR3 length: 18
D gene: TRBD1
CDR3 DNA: TGTGCCAGCTCACCGCTTAGTCAGGGGGCGAGTTTGTCCTACGAGCAGTACTTC
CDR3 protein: CASSPLSQGASLSYEQYF

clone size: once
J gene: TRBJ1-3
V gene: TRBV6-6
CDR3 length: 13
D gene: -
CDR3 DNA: TGTGCCAGCAGTGCCACTGCTGGAAACACCATATATTTT
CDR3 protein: CASSATAGNTIYF

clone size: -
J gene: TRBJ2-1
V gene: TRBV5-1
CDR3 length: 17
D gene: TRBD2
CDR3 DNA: TGTGCCAGCAGCTTTCGGGTTGGAGCGGGAGGCCACAATGAGCAGTTCTTC
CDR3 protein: CASSFRVGAGGHNEQFF

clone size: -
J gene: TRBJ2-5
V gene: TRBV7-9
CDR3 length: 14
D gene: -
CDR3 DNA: TGTGCCAGCAACCCCGGAGGGACTCAAGAGACCCAGTACTTC
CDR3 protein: CASNPGGTQETQYF

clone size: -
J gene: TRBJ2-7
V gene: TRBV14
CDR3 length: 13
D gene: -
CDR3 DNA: TGTGCCAGCAGCCAAGATGAGGGTACCGAGCAGTACTTC
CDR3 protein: CASSQDEGTEQYF

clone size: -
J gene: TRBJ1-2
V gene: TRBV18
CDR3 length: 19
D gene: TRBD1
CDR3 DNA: TGTGCCAGCTCTCCAACACGTCCCGGGACAGGGAAAGCGGCCTATGGCTACACCTTC
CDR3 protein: CASSPTRPGTGKAAYGYTF

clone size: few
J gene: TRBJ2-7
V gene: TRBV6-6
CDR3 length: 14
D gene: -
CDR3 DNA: TGTGCCAGCAGTTACTCGCCCGGACAGACCGAGCAGTACTTC
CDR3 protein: CASSYSPGQTEQYF

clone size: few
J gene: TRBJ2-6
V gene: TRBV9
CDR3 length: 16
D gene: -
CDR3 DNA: TGTGCCAGCAGCGTAGATCAGGGCTCTGGGGCCAACGTCCTGACTTTC
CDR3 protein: CASSVDQGSGANVLTF

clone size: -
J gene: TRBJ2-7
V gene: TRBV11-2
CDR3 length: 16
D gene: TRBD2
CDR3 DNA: TGTGCCAGCAGCTTTTACGGACTAGCGGTGTCCTACGAGCAGTACTTC
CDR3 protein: CASSFYGLAVSYEQYF

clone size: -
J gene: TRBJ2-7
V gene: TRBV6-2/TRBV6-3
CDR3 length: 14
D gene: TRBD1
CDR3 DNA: TGTGCCAGCAGTGAGTCCGGGACAGGGGGCGAGCAGTACTTC
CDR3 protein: CASSESGTGGEQYF

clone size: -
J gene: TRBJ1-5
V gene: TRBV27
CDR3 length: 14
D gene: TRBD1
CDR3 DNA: TGTGCCAGCAGTCGACAGGGAGCATGGCAGCCCCAGCATTTT
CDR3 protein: CASSRQGAWQPQHF

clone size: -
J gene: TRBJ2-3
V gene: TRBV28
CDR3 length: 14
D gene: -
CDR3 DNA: TGTGCCAGCAGCCTCCCCAGACTCCCAGATACGCAGTATTTT
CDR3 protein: CASSLPRLPDTQYF

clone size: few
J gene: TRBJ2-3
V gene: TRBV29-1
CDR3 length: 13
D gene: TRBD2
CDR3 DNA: TGCAGCGTCCGGACCGGGACTAGCGGCACGCAGTATTTT
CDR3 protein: CSVRTGTSGTQYF

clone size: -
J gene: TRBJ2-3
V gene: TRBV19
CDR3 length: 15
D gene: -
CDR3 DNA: TGTGCCAGTAGTATATCTGGGGCTGGCACAGATACGCAGTATTTT
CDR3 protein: CASSISGAGTDTQYF

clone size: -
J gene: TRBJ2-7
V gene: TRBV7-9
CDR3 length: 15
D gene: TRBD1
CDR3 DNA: TGTGCCAGCAGCTTCGGGACAGGGGTATCCTACGAGCAGTACTTC
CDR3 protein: CASSFGTGVSYEQYF

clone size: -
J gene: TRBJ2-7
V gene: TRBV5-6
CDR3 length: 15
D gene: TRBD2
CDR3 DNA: TGTGCCAGCAGCTTTGCTAGCGGATCCCCCTACGAGCAGTACTTC
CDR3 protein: CASSFASGSPYEQYF